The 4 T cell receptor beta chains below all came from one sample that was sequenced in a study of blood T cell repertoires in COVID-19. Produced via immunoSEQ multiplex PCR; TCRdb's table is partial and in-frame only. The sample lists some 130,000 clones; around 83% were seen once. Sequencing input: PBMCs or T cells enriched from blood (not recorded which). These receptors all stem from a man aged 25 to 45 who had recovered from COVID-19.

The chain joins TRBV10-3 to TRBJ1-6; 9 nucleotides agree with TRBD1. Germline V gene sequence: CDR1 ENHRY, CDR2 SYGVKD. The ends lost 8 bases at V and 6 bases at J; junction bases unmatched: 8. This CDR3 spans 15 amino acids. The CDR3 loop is CAIGRDRAANSPLHF. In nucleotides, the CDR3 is TGTGCCATCGGGAGGGACAGGGCGGCTAATTCACCCCTCCACTTT.

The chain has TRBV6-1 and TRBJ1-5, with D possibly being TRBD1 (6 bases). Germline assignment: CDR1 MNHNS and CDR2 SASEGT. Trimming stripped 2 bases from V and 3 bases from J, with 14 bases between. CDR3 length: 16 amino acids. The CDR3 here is CASSESTGTYNQPQHF. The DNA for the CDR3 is TGTGCCAGCAGTGAAAGTACAGGGACCTACAATCAGCCCCAGCATTTT.

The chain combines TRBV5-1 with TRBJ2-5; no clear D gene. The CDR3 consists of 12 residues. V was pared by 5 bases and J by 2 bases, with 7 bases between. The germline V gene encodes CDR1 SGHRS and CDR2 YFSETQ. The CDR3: CASRLEQETQYF. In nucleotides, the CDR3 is TGCGCCAGCAGACTTGAACAAGAGACCCAGTACTTC.

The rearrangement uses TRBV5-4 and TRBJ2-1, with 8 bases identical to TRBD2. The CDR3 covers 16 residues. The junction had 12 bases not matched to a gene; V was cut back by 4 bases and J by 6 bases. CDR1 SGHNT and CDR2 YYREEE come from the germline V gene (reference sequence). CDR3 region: CASSRGGAGVVNEQFF. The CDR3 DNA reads TGTGCCAGCAGCAGAGGTGGAGCGGGAGTAGTCAATGAGCAGTTCTTC. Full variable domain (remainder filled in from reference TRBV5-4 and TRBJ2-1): ETGVTQSPTHLIKTRGQQVTLRCSSQSGHNTVSWYQQALGQGPQFIFQYYREEENGRGNFPPRFSGLQFPNYSSELNVNALELDDSALYLCASSRGGAGVVNEQFFGPGTRLTVL.